This TCR beta chain was sequenced during a study of cytomegalovirus exposure and HLA in healthy donors. Findings of the study overall: Roughly uniform sequencing depth across donors was assumed, possibly incorrectly. Per a prior analysis, the majority of TCR beta V segments were productive roughly 90% or roughly 30% of the time.

The study ran its PCR with 60 Vbeta and 13 Jbeta primers. Data came from immunoSEQ multiplex PCR; TCRdb stores just in-frame clones and leaves some out. The sample has about 94,000 clones, approximately 77% seen once; the top ten hold under 13%. Looked up from germline, CDR1 is KGHSH and CDR2 is LQKENI. V was shortened by 3 bases and J by 0 bases, with 11 bases between the two germline ends. The CDR3 is made up of 15 amino acids. Points on this clone: Its matching antigen is unknown.

Sequenced material: PBMCs. The V gene is TRBV18, the J gene TRBJ1-2; D gene uncertain. This TCR derives from a human donor in good health. CDR3 protein: CASSPRQYPNYGYTF. CDR3 bases: TGTGCCAGCTCACCGAGGCAGTACCCTAACTATGGCTACACCTTC.